This T cell receptor beta chain was recorded in a study of identical twins. Study findings and constraints: Monozygotic twins shared more out-of-frame TCR alpha than recombination models predicted. In drawing conclusions, the study used cross-sectional statistical analysis and did not follow the same donors. Insertions ran lower in abundant cord blood beta clonotypes, though not in memory repertoires.

The V gene's germline CDR1 is SGHRS and CDR2 YFSETQ. This CDR3 is built from 17 residues. V was cut by 5 bases and J by 9 bases, with 27 bases left in between. In regard to this clonotype: The antigen is not known.

MiXCR, applied by TCRdb to the 5' RACE reads, yields one record per CDR3 protein. The sample has some 900,000 distinct CDR3 sequences; 10% to 15% are singletons. These same records also appear under a second study, on yellow fever vaccine responses in identical twins. That work contributes: Twins reportedly showed a vaccine T cell response that seemed partly convergent and partly personalized.

This sequence was found in a woman under 30 in good health. The V and J genes are TRBV5-1 and TRBJ2-1, with D possibly TRBD2 on 5 matching bases. The specimen was PBMCs. The CDR3 protein is CASRGSYGPLARGEQFF. Here the CDR3 DNA reads TGCGCCAGCAGAGGGTCATACGGGCCTCTCGCACGGGGTGAGCAGTTCTTC.